This TCR beta chain was observed in a study of T cell responses to AZD1222 COVID-19 vaccine. Overall study findings and caveats: Repertoire collection took place solely once the T cell response had peaked. Donors were chiefly white British, with a greater number of females, and clonal diversity was perhaps underestimated.

The protocol was immunoSEQ multiplex PCR, while the TCRdb copy is restricted to in-frame clones and leaves out a portion. The sample carries around 160,000 clones, about 87% recorded once. As for this clone: The antigen remains unidentified.

CDR1 is SQVTM, CDR2 ANQGSEA, per germline. With 2 bases removed from V and 4 bases from J, the gap between germline ends came to 13 bases. CDR3 size: 14 residues. V gene TRBV29-1 combines with J gene TRBJ2-3; D uncertain. The clonotype comes from an adult in good health. Here the sequenced sample was peripheral blood, taken on day 0 of AZD1222 vaccination. The chain's CDR3 is CSVEPVTTADTQYF. DNA of the CDR3: TGCAGCGTTGAACCGGTAACAACGGCAGATACGCAGTATTTT.